Described below is a single T cell receptor (beta chain) sequence and its context. This sample is part of a study of control samples from healthy donors and cancer patients. Sequenced by immunoSEQ multiplex PCR; TCRdb stores in-frame clones only, minus some. The sample shows about 89,000 clones, over 75% of them seen only once. This CDR3 is 13 amino acids long. V lost 8 bases and J 3 bases, leaving 11 bases between the germline ends. Germline CDR1 and CDR2: SNHLY and FYNNEI. The clonotype comes from a woman aged 40 to 50 in good health. V gene TRBV2 combines with J gene TRBJ2-1, with D possibly TRBD1 on 6 matching bases. The specimen was blood. The DNA of the CDR3 is TGTGCCAGCGGGCGGACAGACTACAATGAGCAGTTCTTC. As protein: CASGRTDYNEQFF. The full variable domain, rest sourced from reference TRBV2 and TRBJ2-1, is EPEVTQTPSHQVTQMGQEVILRCVPISNHLYFYWYRQILGQKVEFLVSFYNNEISEKSEIFDDQFSVERPDGSNFTLKIRSTKLEDSAMYFCASGRTDYNEQFFGPGTRLTVL.